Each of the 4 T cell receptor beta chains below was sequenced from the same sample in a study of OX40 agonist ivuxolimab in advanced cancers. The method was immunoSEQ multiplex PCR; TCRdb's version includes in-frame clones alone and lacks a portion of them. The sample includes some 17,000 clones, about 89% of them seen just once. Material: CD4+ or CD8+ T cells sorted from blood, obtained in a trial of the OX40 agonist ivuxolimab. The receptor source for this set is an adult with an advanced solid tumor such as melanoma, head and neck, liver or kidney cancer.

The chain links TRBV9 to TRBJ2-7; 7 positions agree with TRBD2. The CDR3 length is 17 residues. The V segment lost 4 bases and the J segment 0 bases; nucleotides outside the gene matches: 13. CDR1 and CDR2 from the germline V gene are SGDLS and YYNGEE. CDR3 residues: CASSSTAGGGSSYEQYF. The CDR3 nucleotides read TGTGCCAGCAGCTCAACGGCTGGGGGAGGGAGCTCCTACGAGCAGTACTTC.

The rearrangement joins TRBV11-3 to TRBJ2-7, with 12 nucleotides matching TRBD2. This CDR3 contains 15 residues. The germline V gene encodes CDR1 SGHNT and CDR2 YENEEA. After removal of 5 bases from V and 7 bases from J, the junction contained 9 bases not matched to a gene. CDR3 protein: CASSILAGGTWEQYF. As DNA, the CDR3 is TGTGCCAGCAGCATACTAGCGGGAGGCACCTGGGAGCAGTACTTC.

The CDR3 reads CASSQEGKDAIGETQYF. The CDR3 nucleotides read TGTGCCAGCAGCCAAGAGGGGAAGGACGCAATCGGAGAGACCCAGTACTTC. V usage is TRBV14 and J usage is TRBJ2-5; D not resolved. The germline V gene has CDR1 SGHDN and CDR2 FVKESK. Trimming left V 0 bases short and J 4 bases short, with 18 bases between. This CDR3 is built from 17 residues.

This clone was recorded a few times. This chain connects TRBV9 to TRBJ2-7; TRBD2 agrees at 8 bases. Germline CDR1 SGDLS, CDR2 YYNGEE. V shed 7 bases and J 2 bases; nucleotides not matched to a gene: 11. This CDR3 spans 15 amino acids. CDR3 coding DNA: TGTGCCAGCTCCGAAAGCGGGGGACCTCCCTACGAGCAGTACTTC. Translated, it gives CASSESGGPPYEQYF.